Below are 14 T cell receptor beta chains sequenced from a single sample in a study of cytomegalovirus exposure and HLA in healthy donors. Researchers ran the PCR with 60 Vbeta and 13 Jbeta primers. Here immunoSEQ multiplex PCR was the method, and the copy in TCRdb shows in-frame clones only, minus some. The sample lists more than 100,000 clones, about 76% occurring once. The sequenced sample was PBMCs. The receptors here all came from a woman between 40 and 50 years old in good health and CMV-seronegative.

V gene TRBV5-1 combines with J gene TRBJ2-3, with D perhaps matching TRBD1 (7 bases). Germline values: CDR1 SGHRS, CDR2 YFSETQ. The length of the CDR3 is 12 residues. Between the trimmed V and J ends, which lost 5 bases and 6 bases, there was a span of 10 bases. CDR3 nucleotide sequence: TGCGCCAGCAGGGAGGGGGCGGATACGCAGTATTTT. Its translation: CASREGADTQYF.

This chain uses TRBV28 with TRBJ1-5; tentatively, D is TRBD1 (6 bases). Germline V lookup: CDR1 MDHEN, CDR2 SYDVKM. This CDR3 has 15 amino acids. The V end lost 8 bases, the J end lost 3 bases, and 17 bases lay between the germline ends. CDR3 region: CASWDTGKNNQPQHF. The DNA for the CDR3 is TGTGCCAGCTGGGACACCGGGAAAAACAATCAGCCCCAGCATTTT.

The V gene is TRBV15, the J gene TRBJ1-5, with 11 bases aligning to TRBD1. Germline V CDR1 and CDR2: LNHNV, YYDKDF (reference sequence). The trim removed 4 bases at V and 2 bases at J, leaving 7 bases unmatched. CDR3 size: 17 residues. Here the CDR3 reads CATSTRTGGIGNQPQHF. The DNA for the CDR3 is TGTGCCACCAGCACTAGGACAGGGGGCATAGGCAATCAGCCCCAGCATTTT.

The V call is TRBV5-8, the J call TRBJ1-1; a possible D gene is TRBD1 (5 bases). The CDR3 has 13 amino acids. V was cut by 3 bases and J by 7 bases, with 13 bases left in between. Germline V lookup: CDR1 SGHTS, CDR2 YDEGEE. The DNA for the CDR3 is TGTGCCAGCAGCTCTACGGACACCGATGAAGCTTTCTTT. Translated, it gives CASSSTDTDEAFF.

This clone was recorded a few times. V usage is TRBV27 and J usage is TRBJ2-5; D perhaps matches TRBD2 (6 bases). Trimming removed 6 bases from V and 9 bases from J, with 23 bases in between. The germline CDR1 and CDR2 sequences are MNHEY and SMNVEV (reference sequence). The CDR3 has 15 amino acids. DNA of the CDR3: TGTGCCAGCAGCTCAGGGACTGCAACGAGTGGGGCCCAGTACTTC. It is translated as CASSSGTATSGAQYF.

The chain is built from TRBV19 and TRBJ1-6, with TRBD1 as a possible D gene (5 bases). The germline V and J ends were trimmed by 4 bases and 8 bases, with 15 bases remaining between them. In germline, CDR1 is LNHDA, CDR2 SQIVND (reference sequence). This CDR3 has 15 residues. CDR3 nucleotides: TGTGCCAGTAGTACCCCAGGGATTCGGGATTCACCCCTCCACTTT. Amino acid sequence: CASSTPGIRDSPLHF.

The chain combines TRBV5-1 with TRBJ2-2; tentatively, D is TRBD1 (6 bases). Trimming removed 0 bases at V and 2 bases at J, with 11 bases between. CDR1 is SGHRS and CDR2 is YFSETQ in the germline V gene. This CDR3 region has 16 residues. CDR3 region: CASSLDRTANTGELFF. The CDR3 coding sequence is TGCGCCAGCAGCTTGGACAGGACAGCCAACACCGGGGAGCTGTTTTTT.

V is TRBV7-6 and J is TRBJ2-7; the match to TRBD2 covers 13 bases. CDR1 and CDR2 from the germline V gene are SGHVS and FNYEAQ. The CDR3 totals 15 residues. J lost 4 bases, V lost 4 bases, and 4 bases had no gene match. CDR3: CASSSRLAGGYEQYF. The DNA for the CDR3 is TGTGCCAGCAGCTCTCGACTAGCGGGGGGTTACGAGCAGTACTTC.

V is TRBV30 and J is TRBJ1-2, with TRBD1 matching over 10 bases. CDR3 length: 14 amino acids. V lost 0 bases and J lost 7; bases outside the gene matches: 5. Per the germline V gene, CDR1 is GTSNPN and CDR2 is SVGIG (reference sequence). This CDR3 reads CAWSVDRGLRGYTF. The CDR3 DNA follows: TGTGCCTGGAGTGTCGACAGGGGGCTTCGTGGCTACACCTTC.

This clone was observed a few times. The chain links TRBV7-9 to TRBJ1-2; weak D call: TRBD1 (5 bases). The CDR3 extends over 14 amino acids. The V gene's germline CDR1 is SEHNR and CDR2 FQNEAQ (reference sequence). V was clipped by 0 bases and J by 7 bases, with 12 bases between them. This chain's CDR3 is CASSLAWGPPGYTF. Written as DNA, the CDR3 is TGTGCCAGCAGCTTAGCGTGGGGCCCACCTGGCTACACCTTC.

The V gene is TRBV7-2, the J gene TRBJ2-3; 8 bases fit TRBD2. After removal of 4 bases from V and 2 bases from J, the junction contained 8 bases not matched to a gene. The CDR3 consists of 16 residues. The germline V gene has CDR1 SGHTA and CDR2 FQGNSA. This chain's CDR3 is CASSSPSGRVTDTQYF. The CDR3 DNA follows: TGTGCCAGCAGCTCCCCCAGCGGGAGAGTCACAGATACGCAGTATTTT.

A few counts support this clone. This rearrangement joins TRBV27 to TRBJ1-6; D gene ambiguous. V lost 3 bases, J lost 0 bases, and 18 bases lay in between. Germline lookup yields CDR1 MNHEY and CDR2 SMNVEV (reference sequence). The CDR3 has 19 amino acids. The CDR3 here is CASSFWSGTGSSYNSPLHF. For the CDR3, the DNA is TGTGCCAGCAGTTTCTGGTCGGGAACCGGGAGCTCCTATAATTCACCCCTCCACTTT.

V gene TRBV19 combines with J gene TRBJ1-2; D remains ambiguous. Germline CDR1 LNHDA, CDR2 SQIVND (reference sequence). The CDR3 totals 16 residues. The ends were cut back, 1 base at V and 6 bases at J, with 18 bases in the middle. CDR3: CASSIVSTAGVDGYTF. In DNA, the CDR3 is TGTGCCAGTAGTATAGTATCTACGGCGGGTGTCGATGGCTACACCTTC.

V is TRBV7-2 and J is TRBJ2-7; D unclear. The CDR3 is 15 amino acids. CDR1 is SGHTA, CDR2 FQGNSA, per germline. The V end was cut by 5 bases, the J end by 0 bases, with 14 bases between. CDR3 region: CASSHGGSSSYEQYF. The DNA for the CDR3 is TGTGCCAGCAGCCACGGCGGATCCAGCTCCTACGAGCAGTACTTC.